These 30 T cell receptor beta chains came from one sample sequenced in a study of T-cell reconstitution after alpha-beta-depleted transplantation in children. Preparation of the TCRbeta library was carried out with unique molecular identifiers. TCRdb analysed the PCR reads with MiXCR anew, one entry per CDR3 protein. The sample consists of 200,000 to 250,000 distinct CDR3 sequences, about a tenth of them appearing once. The sample consisted of PBMCs, taken before TCRalphabeta/CD19-depleted stem cell transplant. These receptors came from a child younger than two with acute myeloid leukemia, due to receive a stem cell transplant.

This clonotype was seen repeatedly, ten times or more. This rearrangement joins TRBV28 to TRBJ2-5; TRBD2 agrees at 9 bases. The germline V gene encodes CDR1 MDHEN and CDR2 SYDVKM. This CDR3 comprises 12 residues. J lost 14 bases, V lost 2 bases, and 6 bases had no gene match. The CDR3 loop reads CASSLGRTSDYF. The CDR3, as DNA: TGTGCCAGCAGTTTAGGTCGGACTAGCGATTACTTC.

On this clonotype: A much more abundant neighbour one base away suggests this may be a read error. The chain links TRBV7-2 to TRBJ2-1, with TRBD2 identical over 9 bases. V lost 7 bases to trimming and J lost 15 bases; unmatched junction nucleotides: 10. The CDR3 totals 12 residues. Germline V CDR1 and CDR2: SGHTA, FQGNSA. This chain's CDR3 is CASNSLAGLPFF. The DNA of the CDR3 is TGTGCCAGCAACTCTCTAGCGGGACTACCGTTCTTC.

This clonotype has at least ten counts. The rearrangement uses TRBV5-1 and TRBJ2-1, with TRBD2 matching over 11 bases. CDR1 is SGHRS and CDR2 is YFSETQ in the germline V gene. V dropped 5 bases and J dropped 10; count of bases not matched to a gene: 14. This CDR3 region has 16 residues. The CDR3 here is CASSWNSGGAFQEQFF. CDR3 coding DNA: TGCGCCAGCAGTTGGAATAGCGGGGGGGCCTTTCAGGAGCAGTTCTTC.

This clonotype was counted at least ten times. The V call is TRBV27, the J call TRBJ1-1; weak D call: TRBD1 (6 bases). This CDR3 contains 14 residues. Between the trimmed V and J ends, which lost 8 bases and 4 bases, there was a span of 17 bases. Germline assignment: CDR1 MNHEY and CDR2 SMNVEV (reference sequence). This CDR3 is CASFLGGLGTEAFF. CDR3 DNA: TGTGCCAGCTTCCTCGGGGGGCTCGGCACTGAAGCTTTCTTT.

This clonotype came up many times. The V call is TRBV5-6, the J call TRBJ2-5; D not certain. The CDR3 spans 15 residues. V lost 1 base to trimming and J lost 4 bases, with 14 bases between them. Germline CDR1 is SGHDT and CDR2 is YYEEEE. CDR3 region: CASSLPDSRRETQYF. As DNA, the CDR3 is TGTGCCAGCAGCTTGCCCGACTCCAGGAGAGAGACCCAGTACTTC.

This clonotype was counted at least ten times. This chain connects TRBV20-1 to TRBJ2-1, with TRBD2 matching 8 bases. J was trimmed by 0 bases and V by 6 bases; bases with no gene match: 10. In germline, CDR1 is DFQATT, CDR2 SNEGSKA (reference sequence). The CDR3 is 16 amino acids. CDR3 residues: CSAEASGLSSYNEQFF. CDR3 coding DNA: TGCAGTGCAGAAGCTAGCGGGCTGAGCTCCTACAATGAGCAGTTCTTC.

The table lists this clonotype with many counts. The V call is TRBV20-1, the J call TRBJ2-5, with 7 positions matching TRBD2. V shed 5 bases and J 7 bases; nucleotides not matched to a gene: 10. This CDR3 comprises 13 residues. The germline V gene has CDR1 DFQATT and CDR2 SNEGSKA (reference sequence). The CDR3 coding sequence is TGCAGTGCTGAGCGGGGCTACTACGGGACCCAGTACTTC. It yields the protein CSAERGYYGTQYF.

This clonotype has ten or more counts. The chain links TRBV6-5 to TRBJ1-5; D is uncertain. Trimming took 6 bases from V and 4 from J, leaving 10 bases between them. The V gene's germline CDR1 is MNHEY and CDR2 SVGAGI. This CDR3 is 13 amino acids long. In DNA, the CDR3 is TGTGCCAGCAGACCGGGCCTTAATCAGCCCCAGCATTTT. Encoded protein: CASRPGLNQPQHF.

In this sample, this clonotype turned up many times. The chain couples TRBV6-2 or TRBV6-3 to TRBJ2-2, with TRBD2 as a possible D gene (5 bases). The germline V gene encodes CDR1 MNHEY and CDR2 SVGEGT. This CDR3 has 15 residues. The V end lost 5 bases, the J end lost 0 bases, and 10 bases lay between the germline ends. The CDR3 sequence: CASSSGVTNTGELFF. CDR3 sequence (DNA): TGTGCCAGCAGTAGCGGTGTTACGAACACCGGGGAGCTGTTTTTT.

In its sample, this clonotype was seen many times. CDR3 coding DNA: TGTGCCAGCAGCCAAGGGGACACCGGGGAGCTGTTTTTT. Translated: CASSQGDTGELFF. The chain couples TRBV3-1 to TRBJ2-2; no reliable D call. Per germline, CDR1 LGHDT and CDR2 YNNKEL (reference sequence). Trimming pared 1 base from V and 3 bases from J, leaving 3 bases between. The CDR3 consists of 13 residues.

This clonotype was detected ten times or more. V gene TRBV6-7 combines with J gene TRBJ2-1; 12 nucleotides align to TRBD2. TRBV6-7 is annotated as an ORF whose role is uncertain. The V gene end was trimmed by 6 bases and the J gene end by 2 bases; junction bases not matched to a gene: 5. There are 16 residues in the CDR3. The CDR3 region is CASRHRLAGAYNEQFF. In DNA, the CDR3 is TGTGCCAGCAGACACAGACTAGCGGGGGCCTACAATGAGCAGTTCTTC.

A remark on this clonotype: A read error may explain this, as a much larger clone is one base away. The chain employs TRBV20-1 and TRBJ2-7; the D gene could be TRBD1 or TRBD2 (5 bases each). Trimming stripped 2 bases from V and 9 bases from J, with 14 bases between. Germline V CDR1 and CDR2: DFQATT, SNEGSKA (reference sequence). The CDR3 loop spans 12 amino acids. CDR3 in amino acids: CSARSGRSVQYF. CDR3 nucleotides: TGCAGTGCTAGATCGGGGCGGAGTGTGCAGTACTTC.

This clonotype was observed many times. The V gene is TRBV28, the J gene TRBJ1-6, with D possibly TRBD1 on 5 matching bases. The CDR3 runs to 14 residues. Trimming cost V 2 bases and J 8 bases, with 10 bases left between them. Germline assignment: CDR1 MDHEN and CDR2 SYDVKM. The CDR3 is CASSLGAFDSPLHF. Here the CDR3 DNA reads TGTGCCAGCAGTTTAGGGGCGTTTGATTCACCCCTCCACTTT.

The chain is built from TRBV7-9 and TRBJ2-7; D ambiguous. The CDR3 has 17 amino acids. The germline CDR1 and CDR2 sequences are SEHNR and FQNEAQ (reference sequence). V lost 3 bases to trimming and J lost 4 bases, with 22 bases between them. The CDR3 region has the DNA TGTGCCAGCAGCTTTATACAAGGGCCGGCTTCCGGGTACGAGCAGTACTTC. Its translation: CASSFIQGPASGYEQYF.

Note on this clonotype: A much larger clone sits a single nucleotide away, making a read error possible. The chain carries TRBV3-1 and TRBJ2-4; a possible D gene is TRBD1 (6 bases). The germline V gene has CDR1 LGHDT and CDR2 YNNKEL (reference sequence). The CDR3 is made up of 16 amino acids. CDR3 DNA sequence: TGTGCCAGCAGCCAAGTTGAAGGATATTACTGGGACATTCAGTCCTTC. The encoded protein is CASSQVEGYYWDIQSF.

This clonotype was counted between two and nine times. V and J are TRBV24-1 and TRBJ2-1, with TRBD1 matching 9 bases. J was trimmed by 4 bases and V by 4 bases; bases with no gene match: 7. This CDR3 is 16 amino acids long. CDR1 is KGHDR and CDR2 is SFDVKD in the germline V gene. CDR3 sequence reads: CATSDLQGAGYNEQFF. The CDR3 coding sequence is TGTGCCACCAGTGACCTACAGGGGGCCGGGTACAATGAGCAGTTCTTC.

This clonotype showed up many times. This chain connects TRBV18 to TRBJ1-1, with TRBD1 as a possible D gene (5 bases). CDR1 KGHSH and CDR2 LQKENI come from the germline V gene. CDR3 length equals 14 residues. V lost 3 bases and J 0 bases, leaving 8 bases between the germline ends. The CDR3, as DNA: TGTGCCAGCTCACCGGGGGGGATGAACACTGAAGCTTTCTTT. Residues: CASSPGGMNTEAFF.

This clonotype has at least ten counts. The CDR3 reads CASSEGRPGTPLHF. CDR3 coding DNA: TGTGCCAGCAGCGAGGGACGGCCGGGAACACCCCTCCACTTT. J is TRBJ1-6 and V is TRBV9, with a weak D call TRBD1 (5 bases). CDR3 length: 14 amino acids. The germline V gene has CDR1 SGDLS and CDR2 YYNGEE. Trimming stripped 3 bases from V and 11 bases from J, with 15 bases between.

This clonotype was counted at least ten times. DNA of the CDR3: TGTGCCAGCAGCAAAGAGGGCGCGACAGGGCCCTATGGCTACACCTTC. Amino acid sequence: CASSKEGATGPYGYTF. This chain connects TRBV21-1 to TRBJ1-2; the table assigns TRBD1, which was not confirmed against the DNA. TRBV21-1 has pseudogene status. The CDR3 sequence is 16 residues long.

This clonotype was counted ten times or more. This sequence joins TRBV2 and TRBJ1-3; D gene unclear. Trimming shortened V by 5 bases and J by 0 bases, and 8 bases separated the two germline ends. Looked up from germline, CDR1 is SNHLY and CDR2 is FYNNEI. The CDR3 sequence is 14 residues long. Written as DNA, the CDR3 is TGTGCCAGCAGTCCTCAGAGCTCTGGAAACACCATATATTTT. This translates into CASSPQSSGNTIYF.

This clonotype has only a few counts. V usage is TRBV5-4 and J usage is TRBJ2-3, with 7 nucleotides matching TRBD2. The germline V gene encodes CDR1 SGHNT and CDR2 YYREEE (reference sequence). The CDR3 loop spans 13 amino acids. V shed 9 bases, J shed 2 bases, and the junction held 6 bases outside the gene matches. Written as DNA, the CDR3 is TGTGCCATGAGCGGGACGGTCACAGATACGCAGTATTTT. It is translated as CAMSGTVTDTQYF.

This clonotype showed up many times. The chain carries TRBV5-1 and TRBJ1-2; TRBD1 aligns across 7 bases. CDR1 and CDR2 (germline): SGHRS, YFSETQ. V was pared by 6 bases and J by 2 bases, with 10 bases of the junction left unmatched. The CDR3 is 15 residues long. CDR3 amino acids: CASNARGGMNYGYTF. The CDR3 DNA follows: TGCGCCAGCAATGCCAGGGGGGGGATGAACTATGGCTACACCTTC.

About this clonotype itself: Possible read error: a much larger clone is one base away. No conserved phenylalanine or tryptophan ends this CDR3, so it is likely a read error. The chain joins TRBV7-9 to TRBJ2-5, with D uncertain. Germline CDR1 reads SEHNR; CDR2 reads FQNEAQ (reference sequence). The CDR3 covers 15 residues. The V end lost 5 bases, the J end lost 1 base, and 14 bases lay between the germline ends. CDR3 region: CASSGPSISQETQYL. DNA of the CDR3: TGTGCCAGCAGCGGACCGAGTATCAGCCAAGAGACCCAGTACCTC.

At least ten counts were recorded for this clonotype. This sequence joins TRBV30 and TRBJ2-1; 7 bases fit TRBD1. CDR3 size: 11 residues. Germline V gives CDR1 GTSNPN, CDR2 SVGIG (reference sequence). Germline trimming cut 3 bases from V and 7 bases from J; bases unmatched to any gene: 0. For the CDR3, the DNA is TGTGCCTGGAGGACAGGGAATGAGCAGTTCTTC. It yields the protein CAWRTGNEQFF.

This clonotype was recorded at least ten times. The rearrangement links TRBV7-8 to TRBJ1-3; D possibly corresponds to TRBD1 (6 bases). The CDR3 spans 16 residues. The germline V gene has CDR1 SGHVS and CDR2 FQNEAQ. V lost 3 bases and J lost 4, with 16 bases in between. CDR3 nucleotides: TGTGCCAGCAGCTTCGACAGGTGGAGACCCGGAAACACCATATATTTT. Amino acids: CASSFDRWRPGNTIYF.

J is TRBJ1-2 and V is TRBV4-3; no reliable D call. CDR1 LGHNA and CDR2 YSLEER come from the germline V gene. V lost 1 base, J lost 5 bases, and 11 bases lay in between. This CDR3 comprises 14 residues. DNA for the CDR3: TGCGCCAGCAGCCAAGGAGTCAGTGTTTATGGCTACACCTTC. It encodes CASSQGVSVYGYTF.

The table lists this clonotype with many counts. V and J are TRBV9 and TRBJ2-7, with TRBD1 identical over 8 bases. Trimming cost V 4 bases and J 6 bases; bases outside gene matches: 12. The CDR3 totals 15 residues. Germline V gene sequence: CDR1 SGDLS, CDR2 YYNGEE. In nucleotides, the CDR3 is TGTGCCAGCAGCTCCAGGACAGGGTTTAGTTTCGAGCAGTACTTC. Encoded protein: CASSSRTGFSFEQYF.

This clonotype has a count of ten or more. V gene TRBV10-3 combines with J gene TRBJ1-3; 9 bases agree with TRBD1. Germline values: CDR1 ENHRY, CDR2 SYGVKD. The CDR3 spans 16 residues. Trimming cost V 6 bases and J 6 bases; bases outside gene matches: 12. As DNA, the CDR3 is TGTGCCATCAGCAAAATACCGGGACAGGGAGTAAACACCATATATTTT. It yields the protein CAISKIPGQGVNTIYF.

This clonotype appeared a few times. This chain joins TRBV28 and TRBJ2-7; 7 nucleotides agree with TRBD2. V was clipped by 6 bases and J by 3 bases; unmatched bases: 8. The CDR3 spans 14 residues. Germline V gene data show CDR1 as MDHEN and CDR2 as SYDVKM. The chain's CDR3 is CASSSRAGNYEQYF. The CDR3 bases are TGTGCCAGCAGCTCGCGAGCGGGGAACTACGAGCAGTACTTC.

The sample holds many counts of this clonotype. The J gene is TRBJ2-1, the V gene TRBV30; D ambiguous. Germline CDR1 is GTSNPN and CDR2 is SVGIG (reference sequence). CDR3 length: 13 residues. V lost 4 bases and J lost 6, with 13 bases in between. CDR3 sequence: CAWNKDAPNEQFF. Written as DNA, the CDR3 is TGTGCCTGGAATAAGGACGCCCCCAATGAGCAGTTCTTC. The full variable domain, completed using reference TRBV30 and TRBJ2-1, is SQTIHQWPATLVQPVGSPLSLECTVEGTSNPNLYWYRQAAGRGLQLLFYSVGIGQISSEVPQNLSASRPQDRQFILSSKKLLLSDSGFYLCAWNKDAPNEQFFGPGTRLTVL.